This T cell receptor beta chain was sequenced during a study of T cells in tuberculosis. This clone appeared a single time. Measured with immunoSEQ multiplex PCR; TCRdb has only the in-frame clones, and not every one. The top ten clones hold 1.9% of a sample with 35,000 to 45,000 clones, around 94% of them seen once. The clonotype was recovered from a donor aged 10-29 years with latent tuberculosis or without tuberculosis infection. Some clones in this sample may be carry-over from other donors' samples. Sequenced material: PBMCs.

In DNA form, the CDR3 reads TGTGCCAGCAGACATGGGGGGGGCGTCCGCTACGAGCAGTACTTC. Its translation is CASRHGGGVRYEQYF. The rearrangement joins TRBV27 to TRBJ2-7; a possible D gene is TRBD2 (7 bases). This CDR3 has 15 residues. V lost 6 bases, J lost 3 bases, and 18 bases lay in between. Germline V CDR1 and CDR2: MNHEY, SMNVEV (reference sequence).